The clone carrying this T cell receptor beta chain occurred once. What it binds is not known. These data come from a study of shared clonotypes between healthy human individuals. Study-wide results and limits: Large depth notwithstanding, sorted-subset sequencing proved incomplete by rarefaction. What naive subsets generally showed was a larger estimated richness than memory subsets showed. Represented diversity (both genetic and exposure-history) was limited by the small number of donors.

Each subset's genomic DNA was shared equally among a number of immunoSEQ plates. Assay: immunoSEQ multiplex PCR; the TCRdb copy retains only in-frame clones and omits some. The sample yields roughly 2,000,000 clones, less than 95% seen once. Naive CD8 cells were CD45RO-negative, positively selected for CCR7, excluding terminally differentiated effector memory CD45RA+ cells. This CDR3 region has 17 residues. Trimming took off 0 bases at V and 3 bases at J, with 18 bases between the two ends. Germline lookup yields CDR1 MGHRA and CDR2 YSYEKL. This clonotype was sampled from a man younger than 35 in good health. The rearrangement joins TRBV4-1 to TRBJ2-7; no clear D gene. Sample: naive CD8+ T cells sorted from blood. Here the CDR3 reads CASSQEAGQTLYYEQYF. Here the CDR3 DNA reads TGCGCCAGCAGCCAAGAAGCCGGCCAAACTTTATACTACGAGCAGTACTTC.